A selection of T cell receptor beta chains follows, all from one sample in a study of T cell responses to AZD1222 COVID-19 vaccine. Libraries were prepared by immunoSEQ multiplex PCR; TCRdb keeps only in-frame clonotypes and omits some of them. This table has approximately 110,000 clones, 70% to 90% appearing once. This material consisted of peripheral blood, taken on day 0 of AZD1222 vaccination. The receptors shown here come from an adult in good health. CDR3s include the opening cysteine and the closing phenylalanine or tryptophan. Fields, in order: D gene, V gene, J gene, clone size, CDR3 protein, CDR3 DNA. D genes are given only for firm matches. The size of a clone is reported for some rows only, either as once, few or many, or as a class for expanded clones.

d_gene: NA; v_gene: TRBV5-1; j_gene: TRBJ2-2; abundance: once; CDR3aa: CASSLDGTGELFF; CDR3nt: TGCGCCAGCAGCTTGGATGGCACCGGGGAGCTGTTTTTT
d_gene: TRBD1; v_gene: TRBV25-1; j_gene: TRBJ1-4; abundance: NA; CDR3aa: CASSEQGASNEKLFF; CDR3nt: TGTGCCAGCAGTGAGCAGGGGGCATCTAATGAAAAACTGTTTTTT
d_gene: NA; v_gene: TRBV24-1; j_gene: TRBJ2-3; abundance: NA; CDR3aa: CATSDFGATDTQYF; CDR3nt: TGTGCCACCAGTGATTTTGGGGCAACAGATACGCAGTATTTT
d_gene: TRBD1; v_gene: TRBV19; j_gene: TRBJ2-5; abundance: NA; CDR3aa: CASSWQGAETQYF; CDR3nt: TGTGCCAGTAGTTGGCAGGGGGCAGAGACCCAGTACTTC
d_gene: NA; v_gene: TRBV2; j_gene: TRBJ1-2; abundance: NA; CDR3aa: CASMARGGINYGYTF; CDR3nt: TGTGCCAGCATGGCGCGGGGGGGGATTAACTATGGCTACACCTTC
d_gene: TRBD2; v_gene: TRBV7-2; j_gene: TRBJ2-5; abundance: NA; CDR3aa: CASRPTRDYRRTYF; CDR3nt: TGTGCCAGCAGGCCAACCCGGGACTACCGCCGGACGTACTTC
d_gene: NA; v_gene: TRBV4-1; j_gene: TRBJ1-5; abundance: NA; CDR3aa: CASSHEEGLANQPQHF; CDR3nt: TGCGCCAGCAGCCACGAAGAAGGTTTGGCCAATCAGCCCCAGCATTTT
d_gene: NA; v_gene: TRBV30; j_gene: TRBJ1-5; abundance: NA; CDR3aa: CASGDRRNQPQHF; CDR3nt: TGTGCCTCAGGAGACCGACGAAACCAGCCCCAGCATTTT
d_gene: TRBD1; v_gene: TRBV28; j_gene: TRBJ2-7; abundance: NA; CDR3aa: CASSLSLTGGIGQYF; CDR3nt: TGTGCCAGCAGTCTCTCCTTGACAGGGGGGATCGGGCAGTACTTC
d_gene: TRBD1; v_gene: TRBV5-1; j_gene: TRBJ1-2; abundance: NA; CDR3aa: CASSSITGGYGYTF; CDR3nt: TGCGCCAGCAGCTCAATAACAGGGGGCTATGGCTACACCTTC
d_gene: TRBD2; v_gene: TRBV7-2; j_gene: TRBJ2-3; abundance: NA; CDR3aa: CASSTGLAGVPYTDTQYF; CDR3nt: TGTGCCAGCAGCACCGGACTAGCGGGGGTGCCCTACACAGATACGCAGTATTTT
d_gene: TRBD1; v_gene: TRBV29-1; j_gene: TRBJ2-1; abundance: few; CDR3aa: CSVGGTGSYNEQFF; CDR3nt: TGCAGCGTTGGTGGGACAGGTTCCTACAATGAGCAGTTCTTC
d_gene: NA; v_gene: TRBV4-1; j_gene: TRBJ2-5; abundance: NA; CDR3aa: CASSQGLQETQYF; CDR3nt: TGCGCCAGCAGCCAAGGACTGCAAGAGACCCAGTACTTC
d_gene: NA; v_gene: TRBV25-1; j_gene: TRBJ2-7; abundance: NA; CDR3aa: CASSELGFYEQYF; CDR3nt: TGTGCCAGCAGTGAATTGGGCTTTTACGAGCAGTACTTC
d_gene: NA; v_gene: TRBV4-1; j_gene: TRBJ1-1; abundance: NA; CDR3aa: CASSQVGQGPMNTEAFF; CDR3nt: TGCGCCAGCAGCCAAGTGGGGCAGGGTCCCATGAACACTGAAGCTTTCTTT
d_gene: NA; v_gene: TRBV5-6; j_gene: TRBJ1-6; abundance: NA; CDR3aa: CASSLGTAGNSPLHF; CDR3nt: TGTGCCAGCAGCTTGGGGACCGCCGGTAATTCACCCCTCCACTTT
d_gene: NA; v_gene: TRBV6-6; j_gene: TRBJ1-1; abundance: few; CDR3aa: CASSYFLGGAEAFF; CDR3nt: TGTGCCAGCAGTTATTTTTTGGGGGGTGCTGAAGCTTTCTTT
d_gene: NA; v_gene: TRBV18; j_gene: TRBJ2-7; abundance: NA; CDR3aa: CASSPSTVSYEQYF; CDR3nt: TGTGCCAGCTCACCCTCGACGGTCTCCTACGAGCAGTACTTC
d_gene: NA; v_gene: TRBV7-9; j_gene: TRBJ2-7; abundance: NA; CDR3aa: CASSPDAQGTEQYF; CDR3nt: TGTGCCAGCAGCCCTGATGCACAGGGTACCGAGCAGTACTTC
d_gene: NA; v_gene: TRBV5-8; j_gene: TRBJ2-1; abundance: NA; CDR3aa: CASSFGVRPQFF; CDR3nt: TGTGCCAGCAGCTTTGGGGTGAGGCCCCAGTTCTTC
d_gene: NA; v_gene: TRBV27; j_gene: TRBJ1-5; abundance: NA; CDR3aa: CASRRGSGDNQPQHF; CDR3nt: TGTGCCAGCAGGAGGGGGAGTGGGGACAATCAGCCCCAGCATTTT
d_gene: NA; v_gene: TRBV7-2; j_gene: TRBJ2-2; abundance: NA; CDR3aa: CASSLGLVVTGELFF; CDR3nt: TGTGCCAGCAGCTTAGGACTAGTGGTTACCGGGGAGCTGTTTTTT
d_gene: TRBD1; v_gene: TRBV6-5; j_gene: TRBJ1-2; abundance: NA; CDR3aa: CASNPTGKGYGYTF; CDR3nt: TGTGCCAGCAACCCGACAGGGAAGGGATATGGCTACACCTTC
d_gene: NA; v_gene: TRBV7-3; j_gene: TRBJ2-3; abundance: NA; CDR3aa: CASSRSGGTDTQYF; CDR3nt: TGTGCCAGCAGCCGCTCAGGGGGCACAGATACGCAGTATTTT
d_gene: NA; v_gene: TRBV12-5; j_gene: TRBJ1-1; abundance: NA; CDR3aa: CASGFPWGLQDTEAFF; CDR3nt: TGTGCTAGTGGTTTCCCCTGGGGACTCCAAGACACTGAAGCTTTCTTT
d_gene: NA; v_gene: TRBV7-2; j_gene: TRBJ2-5; abundance: NA; CDR3aa: CASSFLGTTYF; CDR3nt: TGTGCCAGCAGCTTCCTTGGGACAACCTACTTC
d_gene: TRBD2; v_gene: TRBV7-2; j_gene: TRBJ2-3; abundance: NA; CDR3aa: CASSSWSSGGPQYF; CDR3nt: TGTGCCAGCAGCTCTTGGAGTAGCGGGGGCCCGCAGTATTTT
d_gene: TRBD2; v_gene: TRBV4-3; j_gene: TRBJ2-7; abundance: NA; CDR3aa: CASSQLGGGSYEQYF; CDR3nt: TGCGCCAGCAGCCAGCTGGGGGGAGGGTCCTACGAGCAGTACTTC
d_gene: NA; v_gene: TRBV5-4; j_gene: TRBJ1-1; abundance: NA; CDR3aa: CASSSLFETEAFF; CDR3nt: TGTGCCAGCAGCTCCCTGTTTGAGACTGAAGCTTTCTTT
d_gene: TRBD1; v_gene: TRBV19; j_gene: TRBJ2-7; abundance: NA; CDR3aa: CASRSERGGIYEQYF; CDR3nt: TGTGCCAGTAGGTCGGAGCGAGGGGGCATCTACGAGCAGTACTTC
d_gene: TRBD2; v_gene: TRBV3-1/TRBV3-2; j_gene: TRBJ2-5; abundance: NA; CDR3aa: CASSARGGGAQETQYF; CDR3nt: TGTGCCAGCAGCGCCCGGGGCGGGGGGGCCCAAGAGACCCAGTACTTC
d_gene: NA; v_gene: TRBV10-3; j_gene: TRBJ1-2; abundance: NA; CDR3aa: CAISESTNYGYTF; CDR3nt: TGTGCCATCAGTGAGTCCACTAACTATGGCTACACCTTC
d_gene: NA; v_gene: TRBV5-4; j_gene: TRBJ2-6; abundance: NA; CDR3aa: CASRYEQGGGANVLTF; CDR3nt: TGTGCCAGCAGATACGAACAGGGCGGGGGGGCCAACGTCCTGACTTTC
d_gene: NA; v_gene: TRBV9; j_gene: TRBJ1-2; abundance: NA; CDR3aa: CASNADPGRDYGYTF; CDR3nt: TGTGCCAGCAACGCTGACCCCGGAAGAGACTATGGCTACACCTTC
d_gene: NA; v_gene: TRBV24-1; j_gene: TRBJ2-5; abundance: NA; CDR3aa: CATSDTGELAQETQYF; CDR3nt: TGTGCCACCAGTGATACGGGAGAATTGGCCCAAGAGACCCAGTACTTC
d_gene: NA; v_gene: TRBV28; j_gene: TRBJ2-5; abundance: NA; CDR3aa: CASSSGLQYF; CDR3nt: TGTGCCAGCAGTTCGGGCCTCCAGTACTTC
d_gene: NA; v_gene: TRBV4-1; j_gene: TRBJ2-1; abundance: few; CDR3aa: CASSQRHFTDNEQFF; CDR3nt: TGCGCCAGCAGCCAGCGGCACTTTACCGACAATGAGCAGTTCTTC
d_gene: NA; v_gene: TRBV2; j_gene: TRBJ1-2; abundance: NA; CDR3aa: CASSADSNYGYTF; CDR3nt: TGTGCCAGCAGTGCGGACAGCAACTATGGCTACACCTTC
d_gene: NA; v_gene: TRBV4-3; j_gene: TRBJ2-1; abundance: NA; CDR3aa: CASSLNRASYNEQFF; CDR3nt: TGCGCCAGCAGCCTAAACAGGGCTTCCTACAATGAGCAGTTCTTC
d_gene: TRBD2; v_gene: TRBV5-1; j_gene: TRBJ2-3; abundance: NA; CDR3aa: CASSARGVSTDTQYF; CDR3nt: TGCGCCAGCAGCGCCCGGGGGGTAAGCACAGATACGCAGTATTTT
d_gene: NA; v_gene: TRBV28; j_gene: TRBJ2-7; abundance: NA; CDR3aa: CASSMLRTTYEQYF; CDR3nt: TGTGCCAGCAGTATGCTCCGGACCACCTACGAGCAGTACTTC